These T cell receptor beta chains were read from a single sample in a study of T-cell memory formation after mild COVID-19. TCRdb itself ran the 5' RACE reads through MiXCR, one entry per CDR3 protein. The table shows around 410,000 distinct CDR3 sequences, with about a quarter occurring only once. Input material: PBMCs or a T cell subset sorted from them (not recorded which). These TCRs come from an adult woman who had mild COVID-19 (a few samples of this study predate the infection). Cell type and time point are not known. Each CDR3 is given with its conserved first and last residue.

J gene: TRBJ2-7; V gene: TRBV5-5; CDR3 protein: CASSLLPTGSSYEQYF
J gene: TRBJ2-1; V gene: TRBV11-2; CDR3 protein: CASSSLETGGLYNEQFF
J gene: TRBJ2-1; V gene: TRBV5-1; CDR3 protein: CASRPRTGDRQDEQFF
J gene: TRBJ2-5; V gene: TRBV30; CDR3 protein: CAWSRDRVRQETQYF
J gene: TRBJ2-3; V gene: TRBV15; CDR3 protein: CATSRDGQGVRTDTQYF
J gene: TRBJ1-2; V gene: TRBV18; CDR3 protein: CASSRQYGYTF
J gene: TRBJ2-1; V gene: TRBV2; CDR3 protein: CASRETVTTPLARQFF
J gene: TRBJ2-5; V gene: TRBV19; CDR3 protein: CASKTGAQETQYF
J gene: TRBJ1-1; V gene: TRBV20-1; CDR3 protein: CSARGSLGVEGTEAFF
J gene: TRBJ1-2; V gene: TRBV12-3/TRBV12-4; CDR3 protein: CASREGADGYTF
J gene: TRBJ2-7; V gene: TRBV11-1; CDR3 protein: CASSRGRYTDPDYEQYF
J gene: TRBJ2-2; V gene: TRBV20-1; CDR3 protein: CSAGPGGANTGELFF
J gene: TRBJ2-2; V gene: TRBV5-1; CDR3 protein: CASSLAPMTGELFF
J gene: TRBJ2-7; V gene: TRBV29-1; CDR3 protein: CSVSEFNYEQYF
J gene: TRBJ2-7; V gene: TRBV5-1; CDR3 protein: CASSFDIGTSGAEQYF
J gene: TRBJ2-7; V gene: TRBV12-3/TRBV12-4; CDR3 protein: CASSPRTSLYEQYF
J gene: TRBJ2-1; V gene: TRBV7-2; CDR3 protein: CASSFSGSGRAGIYNEQFF
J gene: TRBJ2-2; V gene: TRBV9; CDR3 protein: CASSLGPMNTGELFF
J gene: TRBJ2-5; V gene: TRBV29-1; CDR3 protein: CSAGAGLVETQYF
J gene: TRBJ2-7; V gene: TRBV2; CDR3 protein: CASSAGSAGGYEQYF
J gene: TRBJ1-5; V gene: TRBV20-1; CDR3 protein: CSARTGSHQHQHF
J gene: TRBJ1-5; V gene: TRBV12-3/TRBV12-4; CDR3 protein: CASRQQEGNQPQHF
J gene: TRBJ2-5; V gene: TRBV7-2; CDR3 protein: CASSLTEGLQETQYF
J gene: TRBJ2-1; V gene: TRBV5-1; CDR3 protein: CASSRLTGFSSYNEQFF
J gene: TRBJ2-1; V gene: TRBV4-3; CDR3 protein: CASSWASAGSYNEQFF
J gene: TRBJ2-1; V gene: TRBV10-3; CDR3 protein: CAITKSWDRGTNEQFF
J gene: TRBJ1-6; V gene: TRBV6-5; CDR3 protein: CASSYGQSYSPLHF
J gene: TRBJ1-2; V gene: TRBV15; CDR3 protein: CATSRDPGDGYTF
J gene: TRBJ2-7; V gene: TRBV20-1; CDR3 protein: CSARATGRDAYEQYF
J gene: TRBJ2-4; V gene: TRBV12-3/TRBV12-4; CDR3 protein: CASTAGTGLVGKRNIQYF
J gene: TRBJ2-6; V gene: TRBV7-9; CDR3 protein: CASSTPTGARHVLTF
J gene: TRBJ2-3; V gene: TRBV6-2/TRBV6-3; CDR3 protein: CASSYKKITDTQYF
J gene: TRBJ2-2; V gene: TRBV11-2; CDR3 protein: CASRSVTAGELFF
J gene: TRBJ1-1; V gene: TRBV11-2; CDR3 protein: CASSFYKKDNPEAFF
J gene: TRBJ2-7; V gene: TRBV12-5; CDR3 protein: CASGLSTSGRSYEQYF
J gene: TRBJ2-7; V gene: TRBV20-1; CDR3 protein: CSARGGYEQYF
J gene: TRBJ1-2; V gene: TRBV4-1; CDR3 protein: CASSQVDYDYTF
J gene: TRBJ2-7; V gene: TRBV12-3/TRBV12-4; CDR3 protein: CASSSPEGEQYF
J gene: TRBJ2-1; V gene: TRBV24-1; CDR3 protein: CATSDFGRGAHNEQFF
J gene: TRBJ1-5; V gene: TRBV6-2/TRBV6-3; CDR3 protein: CASSRTGNQPQHF
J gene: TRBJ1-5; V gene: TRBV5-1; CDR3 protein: CASSYSPGDQPQHF
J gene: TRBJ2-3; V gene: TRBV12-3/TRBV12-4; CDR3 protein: CASSFALDTQYF
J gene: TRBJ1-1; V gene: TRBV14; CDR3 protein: CASSQDQGVNTEAFF
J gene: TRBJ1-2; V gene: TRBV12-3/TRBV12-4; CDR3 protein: CASRVPGAPSGYTF
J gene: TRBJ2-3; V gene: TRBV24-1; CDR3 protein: CATSDFAAGGADTQYF
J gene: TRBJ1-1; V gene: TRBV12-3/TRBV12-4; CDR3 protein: CASSFYNRDPEAFF